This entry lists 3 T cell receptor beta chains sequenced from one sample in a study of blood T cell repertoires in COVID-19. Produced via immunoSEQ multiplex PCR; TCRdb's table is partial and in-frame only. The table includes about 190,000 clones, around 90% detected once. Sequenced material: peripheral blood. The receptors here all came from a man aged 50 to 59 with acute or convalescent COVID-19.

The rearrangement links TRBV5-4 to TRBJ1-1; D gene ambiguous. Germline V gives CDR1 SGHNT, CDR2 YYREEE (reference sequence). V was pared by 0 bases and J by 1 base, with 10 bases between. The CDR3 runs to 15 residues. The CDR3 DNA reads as TGTGCCAGCAGCTTGGGCGGAGGGAAGAACACTGAAGCTTTCTTT. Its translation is CASSLGGGKNTEAFF.

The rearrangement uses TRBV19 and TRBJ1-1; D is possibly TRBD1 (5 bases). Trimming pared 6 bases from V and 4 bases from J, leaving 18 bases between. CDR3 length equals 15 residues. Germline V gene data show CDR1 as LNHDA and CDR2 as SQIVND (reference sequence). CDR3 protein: CASSRREPGATEAFF. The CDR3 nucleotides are TGTGCCAGTAGCCGACGGGAGCCTGGGGCCACTGAAGCTTTCTTT.

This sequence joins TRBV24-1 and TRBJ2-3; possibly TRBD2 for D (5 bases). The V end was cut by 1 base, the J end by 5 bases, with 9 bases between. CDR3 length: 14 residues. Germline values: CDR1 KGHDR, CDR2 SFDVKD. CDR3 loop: CATSDFPGKDTQYF. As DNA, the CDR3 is TGTGCCACCAGTGATTTCCCCGGGAAAGATACGCAGTATTTT.